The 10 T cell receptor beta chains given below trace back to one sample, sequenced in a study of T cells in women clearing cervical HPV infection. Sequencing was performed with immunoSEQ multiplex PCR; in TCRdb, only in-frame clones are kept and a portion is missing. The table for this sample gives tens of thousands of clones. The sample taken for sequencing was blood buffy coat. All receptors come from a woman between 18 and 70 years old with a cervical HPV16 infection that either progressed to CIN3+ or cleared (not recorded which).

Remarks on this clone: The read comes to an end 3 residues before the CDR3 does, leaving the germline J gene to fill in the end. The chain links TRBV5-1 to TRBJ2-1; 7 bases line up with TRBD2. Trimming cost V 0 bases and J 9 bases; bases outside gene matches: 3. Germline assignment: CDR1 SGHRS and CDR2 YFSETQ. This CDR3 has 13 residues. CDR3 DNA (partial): TGCGCCAGCAGCTTGGGACTAGCCTTTGAG. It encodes CASSLGLAFE. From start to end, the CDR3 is CASSLGLAFEQFF. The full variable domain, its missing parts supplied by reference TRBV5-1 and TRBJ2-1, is KAGVTQTPRYLIKTRGQQVTLSCSPISGHRSVSWYQQTPGQGLQFLFEYFSETQRNKGNFPGRFSGRQFSNSRSEMNVSTLELGDSALYLCASSLGLAFEQFFGPGTRLTVL.

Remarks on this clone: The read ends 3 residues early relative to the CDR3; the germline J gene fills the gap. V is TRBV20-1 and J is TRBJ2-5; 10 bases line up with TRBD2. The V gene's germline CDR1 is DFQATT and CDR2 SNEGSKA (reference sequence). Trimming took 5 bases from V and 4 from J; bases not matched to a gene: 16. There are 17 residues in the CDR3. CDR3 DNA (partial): TGCAGTGCTGGCTCGGCTAGCGGGAGTTCCGGGGCAGAGACC. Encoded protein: CSAGSASGSSGAET. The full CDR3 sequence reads CSAGSASGSSGAETQYF.

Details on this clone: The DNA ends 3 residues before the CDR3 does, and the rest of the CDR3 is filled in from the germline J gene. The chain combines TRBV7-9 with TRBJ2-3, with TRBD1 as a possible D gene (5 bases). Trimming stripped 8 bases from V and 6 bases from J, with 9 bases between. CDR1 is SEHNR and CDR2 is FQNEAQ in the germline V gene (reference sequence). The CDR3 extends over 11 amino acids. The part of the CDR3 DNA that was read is TGTGCCAGCGCCTGGGGCGATACG. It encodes CASAWGDT. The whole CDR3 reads CASAWGDTQYF.

The CDR3 loop reads CASSEEGGANYGYTF. CDR3 DNA, as far as it was read: TGTGCCAGCAGTGAGGAGGGAGGGGCTAACTATGGC. The chain is built from TRBV2 and TRBJ1-2, with D possibly being TRBD1 (5 bases). Coverage ceases 3 residues before the CDR3 finishes, and the germline J gene fills in the end. CDR1 SNHLY and CDR2 FYNNEI come from the germline V gene. The CDR3 totals 15 residues. V was shortened by 3 bases and J by 0 bases, with 11 bases between the two germline ends.

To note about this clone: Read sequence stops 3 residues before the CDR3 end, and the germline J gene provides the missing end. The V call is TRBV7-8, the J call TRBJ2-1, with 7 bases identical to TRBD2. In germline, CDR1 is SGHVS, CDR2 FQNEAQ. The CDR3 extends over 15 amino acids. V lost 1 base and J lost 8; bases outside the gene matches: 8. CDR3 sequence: CASSLVWRGRHEQFF. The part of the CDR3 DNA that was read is TGTGCCAGCAGCTTAGTGTGGCGCGGGAGACATGAG.

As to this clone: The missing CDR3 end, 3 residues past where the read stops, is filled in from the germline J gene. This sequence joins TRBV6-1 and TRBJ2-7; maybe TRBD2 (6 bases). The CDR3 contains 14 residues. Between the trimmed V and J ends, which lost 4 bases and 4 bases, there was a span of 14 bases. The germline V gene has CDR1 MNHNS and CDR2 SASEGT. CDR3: CASSVGGSGYEQYF. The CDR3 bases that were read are TGTGCCAGCAGTGTGGGGGGATCCGGGTACGAG.

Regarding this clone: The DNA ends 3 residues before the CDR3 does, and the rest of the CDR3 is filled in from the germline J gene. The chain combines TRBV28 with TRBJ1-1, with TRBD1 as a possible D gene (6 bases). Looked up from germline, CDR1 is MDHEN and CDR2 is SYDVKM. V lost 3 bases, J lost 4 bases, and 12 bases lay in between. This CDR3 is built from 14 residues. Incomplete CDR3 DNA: TGTGCCAGCAGTTTTTGGGTAGGGGGCACTGAA. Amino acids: CASSFWVGGTE. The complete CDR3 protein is CASSFWVGGTEAFF.

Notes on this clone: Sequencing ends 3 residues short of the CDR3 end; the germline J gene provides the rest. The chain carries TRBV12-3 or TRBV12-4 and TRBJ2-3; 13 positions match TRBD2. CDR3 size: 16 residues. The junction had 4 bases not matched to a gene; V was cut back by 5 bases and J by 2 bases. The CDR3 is CASSIGTSGTTDTQYF. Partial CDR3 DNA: TGTGCCAGCAGTATCGGGACTAGCGGGACCACAGATACG.

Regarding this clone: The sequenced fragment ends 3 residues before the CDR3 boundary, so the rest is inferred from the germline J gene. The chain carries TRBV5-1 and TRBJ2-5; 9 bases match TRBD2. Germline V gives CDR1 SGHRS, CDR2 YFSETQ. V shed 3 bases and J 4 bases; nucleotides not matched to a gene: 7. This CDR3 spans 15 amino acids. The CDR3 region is CASSWSGLAVETQYF. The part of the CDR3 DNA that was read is TGCGCCAGCAGCTGGTCGGGACTAGCAGTAGAGACC.

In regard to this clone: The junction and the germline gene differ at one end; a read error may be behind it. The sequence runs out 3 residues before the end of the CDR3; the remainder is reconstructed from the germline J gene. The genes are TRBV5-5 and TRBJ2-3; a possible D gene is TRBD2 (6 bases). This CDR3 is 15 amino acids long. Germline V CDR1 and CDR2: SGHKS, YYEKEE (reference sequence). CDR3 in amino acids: CAGSLQRASTDTQYF. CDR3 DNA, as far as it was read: TGTGCCGGCAGCTTACAGCGGGCTAGCACAGATACG.